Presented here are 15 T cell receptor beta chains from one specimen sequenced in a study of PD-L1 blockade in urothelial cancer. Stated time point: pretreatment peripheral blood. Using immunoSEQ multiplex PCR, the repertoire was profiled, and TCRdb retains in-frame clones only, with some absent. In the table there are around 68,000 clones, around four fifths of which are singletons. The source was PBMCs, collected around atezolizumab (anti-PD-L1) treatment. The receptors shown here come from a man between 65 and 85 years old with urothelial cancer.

CDR3 region: CAWRGQGLTGELFF. CDR3 DNA: TGTGCCTGGAGGGGACAGGGTCTTACCGGGGAGCTGTTTTTT. The chain employs TRBV30 and TRBJ2-2, with 9 bases matching TRBD1. The CDR3 is 14 residues long. J was trimmed by 5 bases and V by 3 bases; bases with no gene match: 4. The germline V gene has CDR1 GTSNPN and CDR2 SVGIG (reference sequence).

Here the CDR3 DNA reads TGTGCCAGCAGCTTCACCGGGAGCTCCTACGAGCAGTACTTC. This codes for CASSFTGSSYEQYF. The chain couples TRBV11-3 to TRBJ2-7; D perhaps matches TRBD2 (6 bases). Germline loops: CDR1 SGHNT, CDR2 YENEEA. The CDR3 has 14 residues. The V and J ends lost 3 bases and 0 bases respectively, with 9 bases between them.

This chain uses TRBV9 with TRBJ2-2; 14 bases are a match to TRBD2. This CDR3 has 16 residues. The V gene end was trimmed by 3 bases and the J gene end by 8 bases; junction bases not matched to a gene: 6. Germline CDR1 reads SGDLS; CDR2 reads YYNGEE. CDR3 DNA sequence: TGTGCCAGCAGCGCCCTCTGGACTAGCGGGAGGGGGGAGCTGTTTTTT. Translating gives CASSALWTSGRGELFF.

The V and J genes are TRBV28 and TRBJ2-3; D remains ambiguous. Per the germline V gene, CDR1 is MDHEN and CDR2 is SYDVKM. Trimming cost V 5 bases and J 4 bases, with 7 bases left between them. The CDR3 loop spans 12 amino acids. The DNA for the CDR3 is TGTGCCAGCAGTAAATACTCAGATACGCAGTATTTT. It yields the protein CASSKYSDTQYF.

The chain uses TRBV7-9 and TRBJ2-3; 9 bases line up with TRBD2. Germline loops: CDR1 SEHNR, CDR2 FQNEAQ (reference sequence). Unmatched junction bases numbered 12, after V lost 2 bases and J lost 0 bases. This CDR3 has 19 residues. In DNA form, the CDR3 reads TGTGCCAGCAGCTTATATAGACTAGCGGCCCAACTTAGCACAGATACGCAGTATTTT. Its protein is CASSLYRLAAQLSTDTQYF. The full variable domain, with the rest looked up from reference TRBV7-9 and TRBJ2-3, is DTGVSQNPRHKITKRGQNVTFRCDPISEHNRLYWYRQTLGQGPEFLTYFQNEAQLEKSRLLSDRFSAERPKGSFSTLEIQRTEQGDSAMYLCASSLYRLAAQLSTDTQYFGPGTRLTVL.

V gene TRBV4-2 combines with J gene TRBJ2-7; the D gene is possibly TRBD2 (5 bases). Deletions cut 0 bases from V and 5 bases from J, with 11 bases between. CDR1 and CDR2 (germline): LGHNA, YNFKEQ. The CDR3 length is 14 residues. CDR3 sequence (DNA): TGTGCCAGCAGCCAAGATCCGGGATCCCACGAGCAGTACTTC. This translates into CASSQDPGSHEQYF.

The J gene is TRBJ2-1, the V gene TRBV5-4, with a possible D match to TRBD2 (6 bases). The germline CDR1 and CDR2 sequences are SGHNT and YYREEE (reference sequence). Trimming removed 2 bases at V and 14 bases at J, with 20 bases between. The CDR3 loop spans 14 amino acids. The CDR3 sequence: CASSFGGTKRGKFF. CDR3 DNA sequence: TGTGCCAGCAGCTTCGGTGGAACCAAACGGGGGAAGTTCTTC.

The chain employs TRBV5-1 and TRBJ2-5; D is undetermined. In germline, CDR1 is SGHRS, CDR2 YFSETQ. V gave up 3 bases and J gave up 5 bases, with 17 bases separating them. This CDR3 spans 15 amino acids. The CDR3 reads CASSSTTGRTETQYF. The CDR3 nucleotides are TGCGCCAGCAGCTCAACTACCGGCCGAACGGAGACCCAGTACTTC.

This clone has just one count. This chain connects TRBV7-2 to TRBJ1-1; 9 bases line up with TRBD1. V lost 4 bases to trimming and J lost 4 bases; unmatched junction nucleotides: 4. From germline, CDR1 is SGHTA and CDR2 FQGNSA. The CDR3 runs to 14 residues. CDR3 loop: CASSYRDRVTEAFF. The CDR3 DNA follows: TGTGCCAGCAGCTACCGGGACAGGGTCACTGAAGCTTTCTTT. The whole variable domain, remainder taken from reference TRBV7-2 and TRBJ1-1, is GAGVSQSPSNKVTEKGKDVELRCDPISGHTALYWYRQSLGQGLEFLIYFQGNSAPDKSGLPSDRFSAERTGGSVSTLTIQRTQQEDSAVYLCASSYRDRVTEAFFGQGTRLTVV.

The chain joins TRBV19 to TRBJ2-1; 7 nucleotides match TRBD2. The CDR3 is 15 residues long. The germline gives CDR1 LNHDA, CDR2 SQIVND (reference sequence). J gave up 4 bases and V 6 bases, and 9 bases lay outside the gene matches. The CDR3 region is CASSVERDPYNEQFF. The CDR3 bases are TGTGCCAGTAGCGTAGAGCGGGATCCGTACAATGAGCAGTTCTTC.

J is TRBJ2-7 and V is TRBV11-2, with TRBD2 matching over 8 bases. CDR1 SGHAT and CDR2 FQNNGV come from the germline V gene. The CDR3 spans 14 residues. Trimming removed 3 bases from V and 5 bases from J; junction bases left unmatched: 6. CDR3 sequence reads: CASSFTGRDDEQYF. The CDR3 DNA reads TGTGCCAGCAGCTTTACCGGGAGGGACGACGAGCAGTACTTC.

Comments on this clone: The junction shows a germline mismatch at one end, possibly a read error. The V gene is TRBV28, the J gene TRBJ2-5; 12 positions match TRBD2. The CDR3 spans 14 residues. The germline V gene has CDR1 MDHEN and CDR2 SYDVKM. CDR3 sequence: CASSLRLAGEAQYF. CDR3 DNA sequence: TGTGCCAGCAGTTTGCGACTAGCGGGAGAGGCCCAGTACTTC.

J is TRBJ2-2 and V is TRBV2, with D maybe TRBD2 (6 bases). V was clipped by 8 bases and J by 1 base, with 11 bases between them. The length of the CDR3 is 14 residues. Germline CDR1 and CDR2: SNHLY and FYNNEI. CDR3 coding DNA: TGTGCCAGCTCCCGGGAGCGGAACACCGGGGAGCTGTTTTTT. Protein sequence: CASSRERNTGELFF.

This chain's CDR3 is CASSPVAGGHNEQFF. In DNA form, the CDR3 reads TGTGCCAGCAGTCCCGTAGCGGGAGGGCACAATGAGCAGTTCTTC. V is TRBV6-4 and J is TRBJ2-1; 11 nucleotides agree with TRBD2. V shed 5 bases, J shed 5 bases, and the junction held 5 bases outside the gene matches. Germline V lookup: CDR1 MRHNA, CDR2 SNTAGT. The CDR3 is made up of 15 amino acids.

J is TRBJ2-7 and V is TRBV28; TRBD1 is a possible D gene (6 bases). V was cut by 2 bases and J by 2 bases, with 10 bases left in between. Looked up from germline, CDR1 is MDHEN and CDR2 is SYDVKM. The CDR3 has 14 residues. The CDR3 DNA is TGTGCCAGCAGTTTACGGACAGTGACCTACGAGCAGTACTTC. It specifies CASSLRTVTYEQYF.